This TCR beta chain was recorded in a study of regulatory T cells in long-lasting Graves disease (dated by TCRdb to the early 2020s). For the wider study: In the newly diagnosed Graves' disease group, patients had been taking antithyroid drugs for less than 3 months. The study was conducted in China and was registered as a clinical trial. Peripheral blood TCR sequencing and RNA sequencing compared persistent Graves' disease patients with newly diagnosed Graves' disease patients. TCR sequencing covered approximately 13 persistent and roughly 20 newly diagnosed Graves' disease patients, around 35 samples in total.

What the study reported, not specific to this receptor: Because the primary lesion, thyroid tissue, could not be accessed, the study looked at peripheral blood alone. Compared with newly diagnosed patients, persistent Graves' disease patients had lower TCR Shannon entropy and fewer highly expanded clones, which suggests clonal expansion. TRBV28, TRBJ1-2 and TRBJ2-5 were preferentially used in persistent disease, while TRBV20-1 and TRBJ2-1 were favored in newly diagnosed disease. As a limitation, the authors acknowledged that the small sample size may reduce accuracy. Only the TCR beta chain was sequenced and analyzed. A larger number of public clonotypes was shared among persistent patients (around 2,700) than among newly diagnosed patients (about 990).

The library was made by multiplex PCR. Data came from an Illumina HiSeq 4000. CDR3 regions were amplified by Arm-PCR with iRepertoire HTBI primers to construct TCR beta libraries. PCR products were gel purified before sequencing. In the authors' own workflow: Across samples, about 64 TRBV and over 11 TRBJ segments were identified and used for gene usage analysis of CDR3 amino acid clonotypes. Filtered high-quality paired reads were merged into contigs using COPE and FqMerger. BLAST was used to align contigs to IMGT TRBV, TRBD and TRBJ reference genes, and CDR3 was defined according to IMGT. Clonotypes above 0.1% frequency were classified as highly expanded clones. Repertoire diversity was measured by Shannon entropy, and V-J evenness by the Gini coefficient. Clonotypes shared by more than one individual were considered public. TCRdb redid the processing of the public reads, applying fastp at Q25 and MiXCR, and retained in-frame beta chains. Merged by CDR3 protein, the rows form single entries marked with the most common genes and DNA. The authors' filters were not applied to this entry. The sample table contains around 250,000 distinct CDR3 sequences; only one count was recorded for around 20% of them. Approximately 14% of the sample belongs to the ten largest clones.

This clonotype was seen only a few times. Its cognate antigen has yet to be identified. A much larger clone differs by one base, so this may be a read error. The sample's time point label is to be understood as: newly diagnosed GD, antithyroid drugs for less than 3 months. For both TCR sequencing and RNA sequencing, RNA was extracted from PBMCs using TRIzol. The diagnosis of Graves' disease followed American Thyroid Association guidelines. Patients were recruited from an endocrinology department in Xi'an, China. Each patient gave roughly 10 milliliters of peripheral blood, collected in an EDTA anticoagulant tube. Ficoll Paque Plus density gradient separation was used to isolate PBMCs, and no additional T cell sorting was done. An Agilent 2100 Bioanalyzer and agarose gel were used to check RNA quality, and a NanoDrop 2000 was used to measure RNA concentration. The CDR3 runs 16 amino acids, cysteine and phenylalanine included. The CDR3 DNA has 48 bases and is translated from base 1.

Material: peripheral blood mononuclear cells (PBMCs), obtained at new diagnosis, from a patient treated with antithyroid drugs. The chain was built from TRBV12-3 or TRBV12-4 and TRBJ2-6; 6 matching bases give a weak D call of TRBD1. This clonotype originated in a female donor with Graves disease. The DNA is TGTGCCAGCAGTTCGCGACAGGACTCTGGGGCCAACGCCCTGACTTTC. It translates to CASSSRQDSGANALTF.